The source of this T cell receptor (beta chain) is a study of cytomegalovirus exposure and HLA in healthy donors (dated by TCRdb to between 2016 and 2019). Regarding the study in general: In an earlier analysis of around 540 of the donors, approximately 300 Gb of sequence data and 95 million to 130 million unique TCR beta sequences from roughly 190 million T cells were reported. An early release that covered 500 to 800 HLA-typed donors contained approximately 320 gigabases of sequencing data and 85 million to 100 million unique TCR sequences. Among the roughly 390 genotyped donors, approximately 82% belonged to the genetic ancestry cluster associated with self-reported Caucasian donors. The study aimed to test whether cataloging public T cell receptors could reveal signatures of past pathogen exposure. The study profiled the T cell repertoires of fewer than 850 subjects by immunosequencing and related them to cytomegalovirus serostatus. A separate validation cohort of 90 to 150 different subjects was used in addition to the approximately 610-subject first cohort. To predict cytomegalovirus infection status, the study combined high-throughput TCR immunosequencing, statistical association of individual TCRs with disease status, and machine learning. A later analysis re-examined previously published TCR beta repertoires from 600 to 700 donors and added high-resolution HLA genotyping to investigate patterns of TCR occurrence. Rather than drawing on any new phenotypic data, the later analysis identified candidate immune exposures from TCR beta sequences and the way those sequences occurred across donors. An earlier analysis of approximately 500 of the donors applied high-throughput TCR beta sequencing to assess whether each TCR beta V gene segment acted as functional or pseudogenic. Donor age, sex, ethnicity and CMV serostatus were collected together with the repertoire data. A later genetic analysis used genome-wide SNP genotypes for about 55% of the 666 donors, treating that subset as a discovery cohort. All discovery cohort repertoires had been generated on a single sequencing platform. HLA typing covered class I and class II loci at four-digit resolution. The number of typed donors differed by locus: about 620-640 for A, B, C, DRB1 and DQB1; some 500 for DQA1; over 600 for DPA1; and around 470 for DPB1. Four or five DR-DQ haplotypes were treated as single units for association and clustering because of strong linkage in the cohort. On average, roughly 200,000 unique TCR beta nucleotide sequences were sequenced per donor among more than 350 genotyped donors of the cohort, with around 19% of those sequences being non-productive. Broader findings and caveats from the paper: Because HLA typing was missing for some donors at each locus, association tests included only the typed subset. The classifier was reported to diagnose cytomegalovirus status with high specificity and sensitivity in both the original and validation cohorts. In the study, 150 to 200 TCR beta chains were listed as associated with cytomegalovirus. Some IMGT-functional V segments, including TRBV6-2 and TRBV6-3, could not be distinguished by the 87-base-pair reads and were therefore excluded. An association between a missense DCLRE1C variant and V-gene and J-gene trimming of TCR beta chains was found in a later genetic analysis and replicated in an independent cohort. Specific HLA alleles were associated with around 18,000 TCR beta sequences at a false discovery rate of 0.05 in a later analysis. When HLA alleles, especially DR and DQ, strongly co-occurred, TCR associations were difficult to assign to individual alleles. Linkage disequilibrium might explain the correlated functional status among segregating V segments, but an unknown experimental factor could not be excluded. Several of the top co-occurrence clusters appeared to be linked to parvovirus B19, influenza, CMV and Epstein-Barr virus, according to a later analysis. Presence/absence analyses assumed roughly uniform sequencing depth across donors, an assumption that may not hold. A later genetic analysis reported fewer N-insertions in productive TCRs among donors in an Asian-associated ancestry cluster than the approximately 670-donor mean. In vitro tests confirmed that a few of the cytomegalovirus-associated TCR beta chains recognize cytomegalovirus antigens. Because counts were too low, seventeen rarely observed V segments, including chromosome 9 orphons, were left out of the earlier analysis of several hundred of the donors. For the cohort, immune exposure information was limited to CMV serostatus. The sequencing pipeline was judged likely to have produced a cluster of highly shared sequence variants as a technical artifact. The authors suggested that the approach could potentially be extended to other disease states and immunological phenotypes. According to a later analysis, TCR association rates differed among HLA loci, with DRB1 alleles showing the most associated TCRs and HLA-C alleles showing the fewest. Compared with equally common non-associated chains, HLA-associated TCR beta chains in a later analysis were more clonally expanded and had lower generation probabilities. Across donors, most TCR sequences were observed very rarely, whereas some public TCRs were present in many individuals. A further reported finding was that TCR beta sequences accurately predicted the HLA-A and HLA-B alleles for most subjects in the first cohort. This cohort had only TCR beta chains sequenced, and the lack of alpha or paired-chain data limited which features could be detected. An earlier analysis of 587 of the donors showed that most TCR beta V segments appeared in productive rearrangements either about 90% or about 30% of the time, which broadly matched IMGT annotations. According to a later analysis, most CMV-associated TCR beta chains appeared to be HLA-restricted, and the HLA associations seemed to be driven largely by CMV exposure.

Preparation of the library involved the immunoSEQ multiplex PCR assay. A mixture of 60 forward primers for TCR Vbeta segments and 13 reverse primers for TCR Jbeta segments was used in the multiplex PCR. Amplification of the CDR3 region of rearranged TCR beta genes was performed with a multiplex PCR assay on genomic DNA. The amplified TCR beta libraries were sequenced on the Illumina HiSeq System as 87-base-pair reads. The original methods were these. Across the 640 or so repertoires, a later analysis counted approximately 75 million unique TCR beta chains, around 11 million of which were shared by at least two donors. Raw reads were error-corrected and collapsed into unique sequences by a nearest-neighbor algorithm in which closely related sequences were merged to remove PCR and sequencing errors. CDR3 sequences were aligned to IMGT reference sequences to assign V, D and J gene segments. Each retained sequence needed at least a six-nucleotide match to both a V gene segment and a J gene segment. A rearrangement counted as productive if the CDR3 had no stop codons and remained in frame with V and J, and every other rearrangement counted as non-productive. Following IMGT convention, CDR3 was defined as the stretch from the second conserved V-encoded cysteine to the conserved J-encoded phenylalanine. Sequences without an unambiguous match to a single V gene segment were excluded from the earlier analysis of over 500 of the donors. An earlier analysis of a few hundred of the donors called V segments functional above 56.7% productive rearrangements and segregating when the between-donor standard deviation exceeded 5%. A statistical classification framework was developed to diagnose cytomegalovirus status using the catalog of TCR beta chain sequences. A later analysis assigned V and J genes by comparing TCR nucleotide sequences with IMGT/GENE-DB human TR gene sequences. In a later analysis, CDR3 sequences and most-parsimonious VDJ recombination scenarios were assigned using the TCRdist pipeline. In a later analysis, each TCR beta chain was defined by its CDR3 amino acid sequence together with its V-gene family, and reads without a unique V-gene family were excluded. As a way to deal with suspected cross-contamination and a sequencing artifact, a later analysis dropped 500 to 700 nucleotide sequences that were highly shared and had low generation probability. In a later analysis, a clonal expansion index for each public chain was calculated from normalized within-repertoire ranks of inferred template counts. A later analysis computed generation probabilities with a VDJ recombination model fitted to out-of-frame rearrangements, and checked the results against IGoR. In a later analysis, TCR-TCR, TCR-HLA and TCR-CMV co-occurrence was scored with hypergeometric tests, and a repertoire-size bias correction was applied to TCR pairs. In a later analysis, false discovery rates were estimated by permuting HLA or CMV assignments 20 times. In a later analysis, co-occurring TCRs were grouped with DBSCAN, and TCRdist sequence similarity was added when clustering was performed within HLA-allele-positive subsets. Repertoires with fewer than 30,000 or more than 120,000 public chains, plus five repertoires with anomalous nucleotide sharing, were excluded from co-occurrence clustering. TCRdb re-hosts the immuneACCESS table, in-frame sequences only. Its copies lack some clones; in the studies checked, an unresolved V gene accounts for under half of them, and the cause for the rest is not known. V, J and clone size derive from that table, while D and trimming were established from the DNA sequence. This sample lists approximately 150,000 clones; 71% were detected once. Approximately 3% of the sample comes from the top ten.

CDR1 is given as MNHNY and CDR2 as SVGAGI, both from the germline V gene (reference sequence). CDR3 length: 14 amino acids, cysteine to phenylalanine. The entry retains the CDR3 DNA only, 42 bases that are in frame from base 1. At the junction V is shortened by 0 bases and J by 3 bases, with 8 bases in between. In total, about 650 healthy bone marrow donors made up the cohort. At the time of sampling, every cohort member was nominally healthy, though immune exposures that went unrecorded were likely present. The donor tested CMV seronegative, placing the donor among the 350 to 400 seronegative members of the cohort. Every donor gave a peripheral blood sample, and the peripheral blood mononuclear cells from that sample were used for TCR beta sequencing. The Qiagen DNeasy Blood Extraction Kit was used to extract genomic DNA from the blood cell samples. This clone was counted once. No antigen is known for it. No per-base quality is available; no much larger clone lies one base away.

Sequenced material: PBMCs. This sequence originates from a young woman in good health and CMV-seronegative. The sequence is built from TRBV6-6 and TRBJ1-1; TRBD1 could be the D gene, as 5 bases match. This receptor carries the CDR3 CASSYSAGYTEAFF. DNA sequence: TGTGCCAGCAGTTACTCGGCAGGGTACACTGAAGCTTTCTTT.